Detailed here is one T cell receptor (beta chain). Antigen specificity is unknown. The data were produced by immunoSEQ multiplex PCR, yet TCRdb's version contains in-frame clones alone and is incomplete. This sample has around 14,000 clones; over 50% occur once, and the top ten carry under 40%. Trimming stripped 8 bases from V and 2 bases from J, with 10 bases between. CDR3 length: 12 residues. Germline V gene data show CDR1 as MNHNS and CDR2 as SASEGT. This specimen comes from a study of cytotoxic CD8 clonotypes in ibrutinib-treated CLL. Across the whole study: Patients: more than 10 relapsed/refractory, under 16 treatment-naive, about 18 IGHV unmutated.

General study findings and limits: Relative to age-matched healthy donors, clonality at baseline was higher, and it tracked circulating CD8+ T-cell counts. There were few public clonotypes, and on treatment they contracted or stayed stable.

This chain connects TRBV6-1 to TRBJ2-7, with D perhaps matching TRBD1 or TRBD2 (5 bases each). This TCR was sampled from a human donor with chronic lymphocytic leukemia. The sequenced sample was PBMCs, obtained at a 24-month disease-progression time point, from a patient treated with ibrutinib. The CDR3 is CASGTHTYEQYF. For the CDR3, the DNA is TGTGCCAGCGGGACGCATACCTACGAGCAGTACTTC.